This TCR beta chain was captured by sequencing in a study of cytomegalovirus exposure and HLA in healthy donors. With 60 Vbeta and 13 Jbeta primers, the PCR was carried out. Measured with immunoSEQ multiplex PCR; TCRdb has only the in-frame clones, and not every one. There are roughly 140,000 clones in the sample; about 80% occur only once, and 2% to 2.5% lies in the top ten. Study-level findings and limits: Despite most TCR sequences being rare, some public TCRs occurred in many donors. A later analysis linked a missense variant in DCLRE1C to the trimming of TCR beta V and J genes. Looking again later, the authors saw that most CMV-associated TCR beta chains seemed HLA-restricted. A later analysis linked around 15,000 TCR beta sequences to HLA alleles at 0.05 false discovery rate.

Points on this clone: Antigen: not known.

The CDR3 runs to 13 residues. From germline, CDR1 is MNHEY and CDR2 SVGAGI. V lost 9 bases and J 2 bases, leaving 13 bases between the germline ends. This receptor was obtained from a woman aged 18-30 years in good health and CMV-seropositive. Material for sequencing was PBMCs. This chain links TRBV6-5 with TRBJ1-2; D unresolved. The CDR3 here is CASTRAMNYGYTF. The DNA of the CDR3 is TGTGCCAGTACGCGGGCAATGAACTATGGCTACACCTTC.